The T cell receptor (beta chain) under discussion was sequenced for a study of blood T cell repertoires in COVID-19. Whole-study context: From T cells, B-cell-depleted T cells, or PBMCs came the material, which was cDNA or gDNA.

In the original analysis: Estimation of nucleated cell counts was performed using reference gene primer amplification. Data came from immunoSEQ multiplex PCR; TCRdb stores just in-frame clones and leaves some out. That table supplies the V and J calls and clone size; D and trimming were determined from the DNA. The repertoire holds more than 95,000 clones, with approximately 83% as singletons. CDR1 is SGHVS and CDR2 is FNYEAQ in the germline V gene. Trimming cost V 0 bases and J 0 bases, with 9 bases left between them. This CDR3 is built from 16 residues. The material sequenced was peripheral blood. This sequence joins TRBV7-6 and TRBJ2-1; D might be TRBD1 (6 bases). This TCR came from a man older than 75 with active or convalescent COVID-19. The CDR3 reads CASSLAGASSYNEQFF. As DNA, the CDR3 is TGTGCCAGCAGCTTAGCGGGGGCAAGCTCCTACAATGAGCAGTTCTTC.